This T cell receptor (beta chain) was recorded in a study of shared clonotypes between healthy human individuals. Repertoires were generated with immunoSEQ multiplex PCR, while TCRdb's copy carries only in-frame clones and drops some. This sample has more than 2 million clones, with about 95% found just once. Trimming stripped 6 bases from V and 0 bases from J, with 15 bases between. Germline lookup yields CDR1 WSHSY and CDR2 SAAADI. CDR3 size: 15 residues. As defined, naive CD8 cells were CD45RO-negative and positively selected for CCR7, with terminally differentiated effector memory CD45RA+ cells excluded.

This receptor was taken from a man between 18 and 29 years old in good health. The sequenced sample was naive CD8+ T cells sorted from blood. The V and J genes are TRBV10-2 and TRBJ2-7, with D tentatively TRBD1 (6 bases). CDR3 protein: CASSTDSYSSYEQYF. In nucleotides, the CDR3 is TGCGCCAGCAGCACGGACAGTTATAGCTCCTACGAGCAGTACTTC.